One T cell receptor (beta chain) is described in this entry. These data originate in a study of blood T cell repertoires in COVID-19. Germline V CDR1 and CDR2: SGHTA, FQGNSA. This CDR3 region has 14 residues. Trimming removed 4 bases from V and 2 bases from J; junction bases left unmatched: 2. Some clones are missing from TCRdb's copy, which holds only in-frame ones; the method was immunoSEQ multiplex PCR. Of some 120,000 clones listed, just over 90% are singletons. Specimen: peripheral blood. The chain links TRBV7-2 to TRBJ2-7, with TRBD1 matching over 10 bases. This clonotype originated in a human donor with active COVID-19. The donor label of this sample is uncertain. The CDR3, as DNA: TGTGCCAGCAGCTCGACAGGGGGCCCCTACGAGCAGTACTTC. It encodes CASSSTGGPYEQYF.